A selection of T cell receptor beta chains follows, all from one sample in a study of T cells in Graves' hyperthyroidism and ophthalmopathy. One entry per CDR3 protein results from TCRdb running MiXCR on the multiplex PCR reads. The sample includes around 400,000 distinct CDR3 sequences, approximately 14% of them seen just once. Sequenced input: blood. These receptors originate from a woman aged 18-29 years with Graves' hyperthyroidism that later progressed to Graves' ophthalmopathy. Both conserved end residues are trimmed from each CDR3. The D gene is left open where the match is weak.

>NA|TRBV6-1
ASSETPNPSGNTIY
>NA|TRBV4-1
ASSQVRGINEQF
>NA|TRBV20-1
SARGDSAYEQY
>TRBD2|TRBV6-1
ASSETSGYNEQF
>NA|TRBV3-1
ASSRFDSNEKLF
>TRBD1|TRBV14
ASSQERRGGNGYT
>NA|TRBV19
ASRDGPSTDTQY
>TRBD1|TRBV6-1
ASRGDRVEQY
>TRBD2|TRBV10-3
AIRPGLAGGNEQF
>TRBD2|TRBV4-1
ASSQEREPLTGELF
>TRBD1|TRBV5-1
ASSSRQGASRYEQY
>TRBD1|TRBV7-9
ASSGRDRVLVNEQF
>TRBD1|TRBV20-1
SAGARERQGEQY
>TRBD1|TRBV20-1
SARGGAGGWDQPQH
>NA|TRBV4-3
ASSPLPKDTQY
>TRBD2|TRBV2
ASIQLAGGHEQF
>TRBD1|TRBV15
ATSRPGQGSLEQY
>TRBD1|TRBV7-2
ASSRGDRAVGTEAF
>NA|TRBV6-5
ASSYGQDTGELF
>NA|TRBV7-2
ASSPSRRSTDTQY
>NA|TRBV18
ASSPGEGSTTEAF
>NA|TRBV19
ASATRNTGELF
>TRBD1|TRBV10-2
ASRTGGKGETQY
>TRBD1|TRBV2
ASSEGDRGQHEQY
>NA|TRBV27
ASSLKGGGGEQF
>NA|TRBV11-2
ASSLEFSHGESLYNEQF
>TRBD2|TRBV4-2
ASSQETGLVDTQY
>NA|TRBV7-9
ASSPASYEQY